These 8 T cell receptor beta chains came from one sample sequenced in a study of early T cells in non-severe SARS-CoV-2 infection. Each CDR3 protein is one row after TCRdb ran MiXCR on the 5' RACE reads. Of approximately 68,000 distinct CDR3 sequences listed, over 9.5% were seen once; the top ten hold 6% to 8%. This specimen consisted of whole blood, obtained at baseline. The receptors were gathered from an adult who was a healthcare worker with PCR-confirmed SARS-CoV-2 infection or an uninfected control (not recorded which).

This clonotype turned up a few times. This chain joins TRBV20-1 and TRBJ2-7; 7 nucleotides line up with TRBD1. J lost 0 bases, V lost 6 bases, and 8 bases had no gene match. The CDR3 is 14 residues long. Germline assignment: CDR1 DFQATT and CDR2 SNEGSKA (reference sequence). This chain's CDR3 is CSARRGQSSYEQYF. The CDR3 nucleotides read TGCAGTGCCCGACGGGGACAGAGCTCCTACGAGCAGTACTTC.

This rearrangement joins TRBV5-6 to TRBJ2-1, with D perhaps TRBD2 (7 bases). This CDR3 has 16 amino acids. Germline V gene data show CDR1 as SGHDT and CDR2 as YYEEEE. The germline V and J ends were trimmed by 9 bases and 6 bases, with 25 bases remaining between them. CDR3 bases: TGTGCCACACTCAATACCGATGGGGGGGCCAGCAATGAGCAGTTCTTC. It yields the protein CATLNTDGGASNEQFF.

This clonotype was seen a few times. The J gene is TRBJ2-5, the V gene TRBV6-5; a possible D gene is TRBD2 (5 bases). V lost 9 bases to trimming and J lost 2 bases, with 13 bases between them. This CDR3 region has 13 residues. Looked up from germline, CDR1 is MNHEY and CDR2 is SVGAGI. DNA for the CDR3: TGTGCCAGTTCCTGGAGGAGACAAGAGACCCAGTACTTC. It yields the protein CASSWRRQETQYF.

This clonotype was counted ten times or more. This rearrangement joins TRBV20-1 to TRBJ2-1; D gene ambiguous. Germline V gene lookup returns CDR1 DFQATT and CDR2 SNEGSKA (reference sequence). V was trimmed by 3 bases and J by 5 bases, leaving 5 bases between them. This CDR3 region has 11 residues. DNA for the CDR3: TGCAGTGCTAGCCAACACAATGAGCAGTTCTTC. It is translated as CSASQHNEQFF.

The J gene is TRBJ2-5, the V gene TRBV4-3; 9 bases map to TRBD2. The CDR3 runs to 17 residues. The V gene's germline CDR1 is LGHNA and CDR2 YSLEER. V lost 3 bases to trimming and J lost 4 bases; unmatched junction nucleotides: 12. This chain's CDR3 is CASSQHGGGGAGETQYF. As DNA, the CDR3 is TGCGCCAGCAGCCAGCATGGAGGCGGGGGGGCCGGAGAGACCCAGTACTTC.

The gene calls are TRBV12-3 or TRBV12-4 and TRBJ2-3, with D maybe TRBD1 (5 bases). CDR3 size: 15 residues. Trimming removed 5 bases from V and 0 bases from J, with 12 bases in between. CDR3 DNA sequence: TGTGCCAGCAGTATAGTTGGGGCCAGCACAGATACGCAGTATTTT. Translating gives CASSIVGASTDTQYF.

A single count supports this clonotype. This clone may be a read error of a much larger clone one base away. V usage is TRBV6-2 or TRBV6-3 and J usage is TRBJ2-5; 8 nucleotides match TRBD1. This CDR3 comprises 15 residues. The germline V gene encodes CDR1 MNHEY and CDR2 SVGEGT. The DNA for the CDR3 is TGTGCCAACAGTACCGGACAGGGAGATGGGGAGACCCAGTACTTC. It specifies CANSTGQGDGETQYF.

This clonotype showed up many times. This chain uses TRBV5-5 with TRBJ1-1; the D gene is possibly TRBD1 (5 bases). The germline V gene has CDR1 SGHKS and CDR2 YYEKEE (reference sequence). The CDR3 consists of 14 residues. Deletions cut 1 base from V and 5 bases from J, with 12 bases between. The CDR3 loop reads CASSLRIGGTEAFF. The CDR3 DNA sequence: TGTGCCAGCAGCTTGAGGATCGGGGGGACTGAAGCTTTCTTT.